The rows below give T cell receptor beta chains drawn from one sample of a study of T cell responses to AZD1222 COVID-19 vaccine. TCRdb's table, derived via immunoSEQ multiplex PCR, lists solely in-frame clones and lacks some. Among about 160,000 clones listed, 92% were seen once. The sample consisted of peripheral blood, taken 28 days after the second AZD1222 dose. Every receptor here comes from an adult who received the AZD1222 COVID-19 vaccine. CDR3s include the opening cysteine and the closing phenylalanine or tryptophan. A D gene is named only where the DNA matches it firmly. Rows may omit the clone size; those that give it use once, few, many or a size class.

J gene: TRBJ2-1
V gene: TRBV27
clone size: NA
D gene: TRBD2
CDR3 DNA: TGTGCCAGCAGTTCACCGGGACTAGCGAACAATGAGCAGTTCTTC
CDR3 protein: CASSSPGLANNEQFF

J gene: TRBJ2-2
V gene: TRBV20-1
clone size: NA
D gene: NA
CDR3 DNA: TGCAGTGCCAGTCGCAAAAACACCGGGGAGCTGTTTTTT
CDR3 protein: CSASRKNTGELFF

J gene: TRBJ2-1
V gene: TRBV29-1
clone size: NA
D gene: NA
CDR3 DNA: TGCAGCGTTAAGGGCCACCAGGCCTACAATGAGCAGTTCTTC
CDR3 protein: CSVKGHQAYNEQFF

J gene: TRBJ1-1
V gene: TRBV6-6
clone size: NA
D gene: NA
CDR3 DNA: TGTGCCAGCAGTTCTCAGAAATACCAGGTGGCTTTCTTT
CDR3 protein: CASSSQKYQVAFF

J gene: TRBJ1-2
V gene: TRBV11-3
clone size: NA
D gene: NA
CDR3 DNA: TGTGCCAGCAGCATGTCACTTAACTATGGCTACACCTTC
CDR3 protein: CASSMSLNYGYTF

J gene: TRBJ2-1
V gene: TRBV19
clone size: NA
D gene: NA
CDR3 DNA: TGTGCCAGTAGTACCCTTTCAAAAGGCTCCTACAATGAGCAGTTCTTC
CDR3 protein: CASSTLSKGSYNEQFF

J gene: TRBJ2-1
V gene: TRBV24-1
clone size: NA
D gene: TRBD1
CDR3 DNA: TGTGCCACCAGTGTTACTGACAGGGGCGCCTACAATGAGCAGTTCTTC
CDR3 protein: CATSVTDRGAYNEQFF

J gene: TRBJ1-2
V gene: TRBV9
clone size: NA
D gene: NA
CDR3 DNA: TGTGCCAGCAGCCGGGCAGGAGCTAACTATGGCTACACCTTC
CDR3 protein: CASSRAGANYGYTF

J gene: TRBJ2-5
V gene: TRBV2
clone size: NA
D gene: NA
CDR3 DNA: TGTGCCAGCTTGCAGGGGGGATGGGAGACCCAGTACTTC
CDR3 protein: CASLQGGWETQYF

J gene: TRBJ1-3
V gene: TRBV4-3
clone size: once
D gene: TRBD1
CDR3 DNA: TGCGCCAGCAGCCACTCGACAGGGGGTGGAAACACCATATATTTT
CDR3 protein: CASSHSTGGGNTIYF

J gene: TRBJ2-7
V gene: TRBV7-9
clone size: NA
D gene: NA
CDR3 DNA: TGTGCCAGCAGCTTAGGGACAGAAATCTACGAGCAGTACTTC
CDR3 protein: CASSLGTEIYEQYF

J gene: TRBJ2-3
V gene: TRBV5-1
clone size: NA
D gene: TRBD1
CDR3 DNA: TGCGCCAGCAGCGCTACCACAGGGGGCGCGTCAAACACGCAGTATTTT
CDR3 protein: CASSATTGGASNTQYF

J gene: TRBJ1-5
V gene: TRBV30
clone size: NA
D gene: TRBD1
CDR3 DNA: TGTGCCTGGAGTGTACTGGACAGGGTAGGTCAGCCCCAGCATTTT
CDR3 protein: CAWSVLDRVGQPQHF

J gene: TRBJ1-1
V gene: TRBV7-9
clone size: NA
D gene: NA
CDR3 DNA: TGTGCCAGCAGCTCCGGACGGGTCCACACTGAAGCTTTCTTT
CDR3 protein: CASSSGRVHTEAFF

J gene: TRBJ2-1
V gene: TRBV30
clone size: once
D gene: NA
CDR3 DNA: TGTGCCTGGAGCGCCCCCATTCGGTACAATGAGCAGTTCTTC
CDR3 protein: CAWSAPIRYNEQFF

J gene: TRBJ2-1
V gene: TRBV29-1
clone size: NA
D gene: TRBD1
CDR3 DNA: TGCAGCGTTGAGGGACAGGTTAGCAATGAGCAGTTCTTC
CDR3 protein: CSVEGQVSNEQFF

J gene: TRBJ1-1
V gene: TRBV7-9
clone size: NA
D gene: NA
CDR3 DNA: TGTGCCAGCAGCTTAAGGGGTCAGTTCGGGGCGAACACTGAAGCTTTCTTT
CDR3 protein: CASSLRGQFGANTEAFF

J gene: TRBJ1-3
V gene: TRBV9
clone size: NA
D gene: NA
CDR3 DNA: TGTGCCAGCAGCGCCCCCGGGGAATTTGGAAACACCATATATTTT
CDR3 protein: CASSAPGEFGNTIYF

J gene: TRBJ2-2
V gene: TRBV7-3
clone size: NA
D gene: TRBD2
CDR3 DNA: TGTGCCAGCGGGCTAGCGGGAGATACAACCGGGGAGCTGTTTTTT
CDR3 protein: CASGLAGDTTGELFF

J gene: TRBJ2-7
V gene: TRBV10-3
clone size: once
D gene: TRBD2
CDR3 DNA: TGTGCCATCAGTGTCTTAGCGGGAGGGAACGAGCAGTACTTC
CDR3 protein: CAISVLAGGNEQYF

J gene: TRBJ2-7
V gene: TRBV15
clone size: NA
D gene: NA
CDR3 DNA: TGTGCCACCAGCAGAGCGGAGGGGACCTACGAGCAGTACTTC
CDR3 protein: CATSRAEGTYEQYF

J gene: TRBJ1-5
V gene: TRBV19
clone size: NA
D gene: TRBD1
CDR3 DNA: TGTGCCAGTAGTGGACAGGTACCCCTCGGGTATAGCAATCAGCCCCAGCATTTT
CDR3 protein: CASSGQVPLGYSNQPQHF

J gene: TRBJ2-1
V gene: TRBV19
clone size: once
D gene: NA
CDR3 DNA: TGTGCCAGTAGTATAGTGCCGCAGTCCCCCTACAATGAGCAGTTCTTC
CDR3 protein: CASSIVPQSPYNEQFF

J gene: TRBJ1-3
V gene: TRBV18
clone size: NA
D gene: NA
CDR3 DNA: TGTGCCAGCTCACCGGGACACCTCTCTGGAAACACCATATATTTT
CDR3 protein: CASSPGHLSGNTIYF

J gene: TRBJ1-6
V gene: TRBV12-2
clone size: NA
D gene: NA
CDR3 DNA: TGTGCAAGTCGCCCCGGACAGGGGGAGATTTATAATTCACCCCTCCACTTT
CDR3 protein: CASRPGQGEIYNSPLHF

J gene: TRBJ1-1
V gene: TRBV19
clone size: NA
D gene: NA
CDR3 DNA: TGTGCCAGTGGGGGGAACACTGAAGCTTTCTTT
CDR3 protein: CASGGNTEAFF

J gene: TRBJ1-1
V gene: TRBV7-8
clone size: NA
D gene: NA
CDR3 DNA: TGTGCCAGCAGCTTAGACGGGGGAATGAACACTGAAGCTTTCTTT
CDR3 protein: CASSLDGGMNTEAFF

J gene: TRBJ2-1
V gene: TRBV2
clone size: NA
D gene: TRBD2
CDR3 DNA: TGTGCCAGCAGTGAAAGACTAGCGGGGCCAGGGGAGCAGTTCTTC
CDR3 protein: CASSERLAGPGEQFF

J gene: TRBJ2-3
V gene: TRBV3-1/TRBV3-2
clone size: few
D gene: TRBD2
CDR3 DNA: TGTGCCAGCAGCCAAGAGGGACTAGCGGGAGGCGGCACAGATACGCAGTATTTT
CDR3 protein: CASSQEGLAGGGTDTQYF

J gene: TRBJ1-1
V gene: TRBV1
clone size: few
D gene: NA
CDR3 DNA: TGCACCAGCAGCCAAGCATGGCCCAACAGGGGCCAGGGAGCTTTCTTT
CDR3 protein: CTSSQAWPNRGQGAFF

J gene: TRBJ1-5
V gene: TRBV6-5
clone size: NA
D gene: TRBD1
CDR3 DNA: TGTGCCAGCAGTTACCGACAGGGGGTCAATCAGCCCCAGCATTTT
CDR3 protein: CASSYRQGVNQPQHF

J gene: TRBJ1-2
V gene: TRBV7-9
clone size: NA
D gene: NA
CDR3 DNA: TGTGCCAGCAGCCAAGCCGGGGCCATCCAAGGTGGCTACACCTTC
CDR3 protein: CASSQAGAIQGGYTF

J gene: TRBJ1-3
V gene: TRBV5-1
clone size: NA
D gene: NA
CDR3 DNA: TGCGCCAGCAGCTTGGCACGCAGTCCTGGAAACACCATATATTTT
CDR3 protein: CASSLARSPGNTIYF

J gene: TRBJ1-1
V gene: TRBV6-5
clone size: NA
D gene: NA
CDR3 DNA: TGTGCCAGCAGTCCATTAGGGGAGGGGAACACTGAAGCTTTCTTT
CDR3 protein: CASSPLGEGNTEAFF

J gene: TRBJ2-7
V gene: TRBV15
clone size: few
D gene: TRBD2
CDR3 DNA: TGTGCCACCAGCAGTGGGAGGGATCGGGGCTACGAGCAGTACTTC
CDR3 protein: CATSSGRDRGYEQYF

J gene: TRBJ1-1
V gene: TRBV5-1
clone size: NA
D gene: NA
CDR3 DNA: TGCGCCAGCAGCCCGGAGGCAGGGGCCGATACTGAAGCTTTCTTT
CDR3 protein: CASSPEAGADTEAFF

J gene: TRBJ2-1
V gene: TRBV11-3
clone size: NA
D gene: TRBD2
CDR3 DNA: TGTGCCAGCAGCATCACCCGAACTAGCGGGCCAGGGAATGAGCAGTTCTTC
CDR3 protein: CASSITRTSGPGNEQFF

J gene: TRBJ2-7
V gene: TRBV7-9
clone size: NA
D gene: NA
CDR3 DNA: TGTGCCAGCAGCTTAGGGCCCTACTACGAGCAGTACTTC
CDR3 protein: CASSLGPYYEQYF

J gene: TRBJ1-1
V gene: TRBV7-9
clone size: NA
D gene: NA
CDR3 DNA: TGTGCCAGCAGCCCCTTTGGGGGCACTGAAGCTTTCTTT
CDR3 protein: CASSPFGGTEAFF

J gene: TRBJ1-5
V gene: TRBV6-6
clone size: NA
D gene: TRBD1
CDR3 DNA: TGTGCCAGCAGAAAACAGGGGGCTCAGGGTCAGCCCCAGCATTTT
CDR3 protein: CASRKQGAQGQPQHF

J gene: TRBJ1-5
V gene: TRBV18
clone size: once
D gene: TRBD1
CDR3 DNA: TGTGCCAGCGGACAGGGGCCCCATCAGCCCCAGCATTTT
CDR3 protein: CASGQGPHQPQHF

J gene: TRBJ2-5
V gene: TRBV2
clone size: NA
D gene: NA
CDR3 DNA: TGTGCCAGCAGAGAGAACAGGGGAGGGGACCAAGAGACCCAGTACTTC
CDR3 protein: CASRENRGGDQETQYF

J gene: TRBJ2-5
V gene: TRBV25-1
clone size: NA
D gene: TRBD2
CDR3 DNA: TGTGCCAGCAGCCGGCTAGCGGGAGAAGGGGAGACCCAGTACTTC
CDR3 protein: CASSRLAGEGETQYF

J gene: TRBJ1-1
V gene: TRBV28
clone size: NA
D gene: TRBD1
CDR3 DNA: TGTGCCAGCAGTGCATCACAGGGGTACACTGAAGCTTTCTTT
CDR3 protein: CASSASQGYTEAFF

J gene: TRBJ2-3
V gene: TRBV27
clone size: once
D gene: TRBD2
CDR3 DNA: TGTGCCAGCAGTCAACCGGGACTAGCGGGAGGGCCGGGCACAGATACGCAGTATTTT
CDR3 protein: CASSQPGLAGGPGTDTQYF

J gene: TRBJ2-7
V gene: TRBV27
clone size: few
D gene: TRBD1
CDR3 DNA: TGTGCCAGCAGTTTATCCGGGACAGGGGGCTACGAGCAGTACTTC
CDR3 protein: CASSLSGTGGYEQYF

J gene: TRBJ1-1
V gene: TRBV3-1/TRBV3-2
clone size: NA
D gene: NA
CDR3 DNA: TGTGCCAGCCCATACTTATCGATAGAAGCTTTCTTT
CDR3 protein: CASPYLSIEAFF

J gene: TRBJ1-1
V gene: TRBV15
clone size: NA
D gene: NA
CDR3 DNA: TGTGCCACCAGCAGAGCGGACCCTTACCGAAGCACTGAAGCTTTCTTT
CDR3 protein: CATSRADPYRSTEAFF

J gene: TRBJ1-1
V gene: TRBV12-3/TRBV12-4
clone size: NA
D gene: TRBD1
CDR3 DNA: TGTGCCAGCAGTTTTTACGGACAGGGCCACTTCTTT
CDR3 protein: CASSFYGQGHFF

J gene: TRBJ1-4
V gene: TRBV21-1
clone size: NA
D gene: NA
CDR3 DNA: TGTGCCAGCAGCTCCCGCCGACAGATTAATGAAAAACTGTTTTTT
CDR3 protein: CASSSRRQINEKLFF

J gene: TRBJ1-5
V gene: TRBV7-8
clone size: NA
D gene: TRBD1
CDR3 DNA: TGTGCCAGCAGTAACAGGGGGGACCAGCCCCAGCATTTT
CDR3 protein: CASSNRGDQPQHF

J gene: TRBJ2-7
V gene: TRBV4-1
clone size: NA
D gene: NA
CDR3 DNA: TGCGCCAGCAGCCAGGGATATACAGAGCAGTACTTC
CDR3 protein: CASSQGYTEQYF

J gene: TRBJ2-1
V gene: TRBV2
clone size: NA
D gene: NA
CDR3 DNA: TGTGCCAGCAGGGAACCCAGCGGGCGAACCTCCTACAATGAGCAGTTCTTC
CDR3 protein: CASREPSGRTSYNEQFF

J gene: TRBJ1-1
V gene: TRBV5-1
clone size: NA
D gene: NA
CDR3 DNA: TGCGCCAGCAGCTTGGGTCAGGGGACGGCTGAAGCTTTCTTT
CDR3 protein: CASSLGQGTAEAFF

J gene: TRBJ2-1
V gene: TRBV7-3
clone size: once
D gene: NA
CDR3 DNA: TGTGCCAGCAGCTTATCGGCTAGCCCATCCTACAATGAGCAGTTCTTC
CDR3 protein: CASSLSASPSYNEQFF